The T cell receptor beta chain described here comes from a study of PD-L1 blockade in urothelial cancer. About the study: Atezolizumab (1,200 mg intravenously every 3 weeks) began in the mid-2010s for patients. Typically, measured as a median, blood samples had about 140,000 T cells.

Time point defined: peripheral blood 6 weeks after treatment start. The CDR3 extends over 15 amino acids. Trimming cost V 0 bases and J 2 bases, with 10 bases left between them. Germline V lookup: CDR1 SGHVS, CDR2 FNYEAQ. Using immunoSEQ multiplex PCR, the repertoire was profiled, and TCRdb retains in-frame clones only, with some absent. This sample has 40,000 to 45,000 clones, with roughly nine tenths found just once. This clonotype was obtained from a man in his 70s with urothelial cancer. Sample: PBMCs, taken around atezolizumab (anti-PD-L1) treatment. This chain joins TRBV7-6 and TRBJ2-5, with D maybe TRBD1 (5 bases). For the CDR3, the DNA is TGTGCCAGCAGCTTAGCCGACAGACAACAAGAGACCCAGTACTTC. Translation: CASSLADRQQETQYF.